This T cell receptor (beta chain) derives from a study of blood T cell repertoires in COVID-19. Study details: PBMCs, B-cell-depleted T cells, or T cells provided the cDNA or gDNA that made up the material.

Enrollees, about 18 to 89 years old, lived in some 24 US areas. Cohort placement rested on clinical history that participants reported themselves. In the authors' workflow: Amplification of reference gene primers provided the estimated nucleated cell counts. Sequenced by immunoSEQ multiplex PCR; TCRdb stores in-frame clones only, minus some. V and J calls and clone size are those listed in that table; D and trimming were worked out from the DNA. Of about 240,000 clones in the sample, 87% are singletons; the top ten hold 2.6%. The source material was PBMCs or T cells enriched from blood (not recorded which). The clonotype originates from a young woman with acute COVID-19.

The CDR3 loop is CASSLRADMTITSTDTQYF. The CDR3 nucleotides are TGTGCCAGCAGCTTACGTGCCGACATGACGATTACTAGCACAGATACGCAGTATTTT. V is TRBV7-6 and J is TRBJ2-3; D is unclear. The germline V gene has CDR1 SGHVS and CDR2 FNYEAQ. V lost 2 bases and J lost 0, with 21 bases in between. The CDR3 is 19 amino acids.